This passage covers 29 T cell receptor beta chains from one sample sequenced in a study of blood T cell repertoires in COVID-19 (dated by TCRdb to the early 2020s). The library was made by the immunoSEQ multiplex PCR assay. TCRdb limited this immuneACCESS table to in-frame rearrangements with V and J called. A share of clones is missing; checked studies link under half to unresolved V genes, and the rest is unexplained. This sample is represented by fewer than 500,000 clones; around 90% of them were singletons. Of the sample, around 0.64% falls within the top ten clones. Material: PBMCs or T cells enriched from blood (not recorded which). The origin of the receptors is a woman aged 18 to 35 who had recovered from COVID-19.

This clone was detected once. The chain links TRBV28 to TRBJ1-1; D not certain. The CDR3 has 14 residues. Germline CDR1 is MDHEN and CDR2 is SYDVKM. V was shortened by 8 bases and J by 1 base, with 14 bases between the two germline ends. CDR3 sequence reads: CASQTEEANTEAFF. CDR3 bases: TGTGCCAGCCAGACCGAGGAGGCGAACACTGAAGCTTTCTTT.

This chain joins TRBV7-9 and TRBJ1-5; D gene ambiguous. The CDR3 covers 12 residues. V was shortened by 6 bases and J by 11 bases, with 14 bases between the two germline ends. Germline CDR1 SEHNR, CDR2 FQNEAQ (reference sequence). CDR3 DNA: TGTGCCAGCAGTTCTATTAAGGAGGCCCAGCATTTT. Translation: CASSSIKEAQHF.

This clone was seen just once. The rearrangement joins TRBV7-9 to TRBJ1-5, with 11 positions matching TRBD1. Unmatched junction bases numbered 0, after V lost 4 bases and J lost 4 bases. The CDR3 is 14 residues long. Germline V lookup: CDR1 SEHNR, CDR2 FQNEAQ (reference sequence). The CDR3 bases are TGTGCCAGCAGCTGGGACAGGGGGAATCAGCCCCAGCATTTT. Translated: CASSWDRGNQPQHF.

V gene TRBV5-1 combines with J gene TRBJ1-6; no firm D call. CDR1 SGHRS and CDR2 YFSETQ come from the germline V gene. V was cut by 4 bases and J by 7 bases, with 9 bases left in between. This CDR3 is 13 amino acids long. Written as DNA, the CDR3 is TGCGCCAGCAGCGCGTTAGAGAATTCACCCCTCCACTTT. Protein sequence: CASSALENSPLHF.

CDR3 region: CATSHRREGTAYGYTF. The DNA of the CDR3 is TGTGCCACCAGCCACCGTCGGGAAGGAACTGCCTATGGCTACACCTTC. The chain is built from TRBV24-1 and TRBJ1-2; no definite D call. CDR1 and CDR2 (germline): KGHDR, SFDVKD. With 7 bases removed from V and 4 bases from J, the gap between germline ends came to 21 bases. There are 16 residues in the CDR3.

This chain connects TRBV10-3 to TRBJ2-5; D ambiguous. From germline, CDR1 is ENHRY and CDR2 SYGVKD. V lost 2 bases, J lost 1 base, and 8 bases lay in between. This CDR3 is built from 14 residues. The CDR3 DNA sequence: TGTGCCATCAGTGAGCAGAATTCCCAAGAGACCCAGTACTTC. It encodes CAISEQNSQETQYF.

This chain uses TRBV19 with TRBJ2-1; tentatively, D is TRBD1 (6 bases). Germline V lookup: CDR1 LNHDA, CDR2 SQIVND (reference sequence). Trimming removed 3 bases from V and 3 bases from J, with 33 bases in between. The CDR3 totals 22 residues. The CDR3, as DNA: TGTGCCAGTAGTATTTTTGGGCCTCCCAGCTTGGTTGGACAGAAACTCTACAATGAGCAGTTCTTC. It specifies CASSIFGPPSLVGQKLYNEQFF.

On this clone itself: A read error is possible here, since a much larger clone lies one base away. The genes are TRBV14 and TRBJ2-7; D unclear. Trimming pared 4 bases from V and 2 bases from J, leaving 3 bases between. Germline CDR1 and CDR2: SGHDN and FVKESK. The CDR3 has 11 amino acids. CDR3: CASSPAYEQYF. The CDR3 DNA sequence: TGTGCCAGCAGCCCAGCCTACGAGCAGTACTTC.

V gene TRBV2 combines with J gene TRBJ2-2; 9 bases are shared with TRBD2. Losses at the gene ends were 7 bases for V and 7 bases for J; bases not matched to a gene: 25. Germline CDR1 reads SNHLY; CDR2 reads FYNNEI. This CDR3 has 20 residues. In DNA, the CDR3 is TGTGCCAGCACCAAAGGAGGAGGCCTGAGGGCTAGCGGGGTCGTCGGGGAGCTGTTTTTT. Protein sequence: CASTKGGGLRASGVVGELFF.

This sequence joins TRBV7-3 and TRBJ1-6; maybe TRBD1 (5 bases). CDR1 is SGHTA, CDR2 FQGTGA, per germline. Trimming took 2 bases from V and 8 from J, leaving 7 bases between them. This CDR3 has 13 amino acids. The CDR3, as DNA: TGTGCCAGCAGCTTAGAACAGGATTCACCCCTCCACTTT. Protein: CASSLEQDSPLHF.

V is TRBV18 and J is TRBJ2-5, with D maybe TRBD2 (5 bases). Germline V lookup: CDR1 KGHSH, CDR2 LQKENI. V was cut by 6 bases and J by 3 bases, with 14 bases left in between. The CDR3 covers 14 residues. The CDR3 loop reads CASSQPPGKETQYF. The CDR3 region has the DNA TGTGCCAGCTCCCAACCGCCGGGGAAAGAGACCCAGTACTTC.

The rearrangement uses TRBV6-5 and TRBJ1-6; D may be TRBD1 (5 bases). Germline V CDR1 and CDR2: MNHEY, SVGAGI. This CDR3 region has 16 residues. V was clipped by 2 bases and J by 8 bases, with 16 bases between them. The CDR3 sequence: CASSYGSGGTDSPLHF. The CDR3 DNA reads as TGTGCCAGCAGTTACGGCTCCGGGGGGACCGATTCACCCCTCCACTTT.

CDR3 sequence: CASSQIGTAYLNTEAFF. The CDR3 bases are TGTGCCAGCAGCCAGATCGGGACAGCCTACTTGAACACTGAAGCTTTCTTT. The chain joins TRBV7-2 to TRBJ1-1, with 7 bases lining up with TRBD1. Unmatched junction bases numbered 12, after V lost 5 bases and J lost 0 bases. The CDR3 contains 17 residues. From germline, CDR1 is SGHTA and CDR2 FQGNSA.

The V and J genes are TRBV7-2 and TRBJ1-5; D is unclear. The germline V and J ends were trimmed by 4 bases and 0 bases, with 10 bases remaining between them. In germline, CDR1 is SGHTA, CDR2 FQGNSA. This CDR3 is built from 15 residues. Here the CDR3 reads CASSSSRYSNQPQHF. CDR3 DNA: TGTGCCAGCAGCTCCAGTCGTTATAGCAATCAGCCCCAGCATTTT.

V and J are TRBV2 and TRBJ2-3; 7 bases agree with TRBD2. The CDR3 spans 17 residues. V lost 6 bases and J lost 0; bases outside the gene matches: 12. CDR1 is SNHLY and CDR2 is FYNNEI in the germline V gene. The CDR3 nucleotides are TGTGCCAGCAGCCCTTCGACGGGGGGTACTAGCACAGATACGCAGTATTTT. Its protein is CASSPSTGGTSTDTQYF.

The rearrangement uses TRBV10-3 and TRBJ2-6, with 8 bases lining up with TRBD1. With 6 bases clipped from V and 0 bases from J, the junction kept 13 bases outside the gene matches. The CDR3 has 19 residues. Germline V gene sequence: CDR1 ENHRY, CDR2 SYGVKD. Here the CDR3 DNA reads TGTGCCATCAGCAACAATCTCTCACAGGGGGACTCTGGGGCCAACGTCCTGACTTTC. Protein product: CAISNNLSQGDSGANVLTF.

This chain connects TRBV14 to TRBJ1-3; D is uncertain. This CDR3 comprises 11 residues. Trimming took 1 base from V and 11 from J, leaving 6 bases between them. CDR1 and CDR2 from the germline V gene are SGHDN and FVKESK. The CDR3 DNA is TGTGCCAGCAGCCAAGGGGCATCCATATATTTT. Its translation: CASSQGASIYF.

The V and J genes are TRBV7-8 and TRBJ1-5; no firm D call. The CDR3 has 13 amino acids. The germline gives CDR1 SGHVS, CDR2 FQNEAQ. V was pared by 3 bases and J by 10 bases, with 13 bases between. CDR3 loop: CASSLVQEEPQHF. CDR3 DNA sequence: TGTGCCAGCAGCTTGGTACAAGAGGAACCCCAGCATTTT.

The CDR3 region has the DNA TGTGCCTGGAGTAGGACAGCCAGCTCCTATAATTCACCCCTCCACTTT. Translated: CAWSRTASSYNSPLHF. V usage is TRBV30 and J usage is TRBJ1-6; possible D gene TRBD1, 6 bases. V was clipped by 2 bases and J by 0 bases, with 11 bases between them. Germline loops: CDR1 GTSNPN, CDR2 SVGIG (reference sequence). CDR3 length: 16 amino acids.

The chain combines TRBV6-6 with TRBJ1-4; TRBD1 aligns across 9 bases. The CDR3 covers 13 residues. With 10 bases clipped from V and 6 bases from J, the junction kept 6 bases outside the gene matches. Germline values: CDR1 MNHNY, CDR2 SVGAGI (reference sequence). CDR3 sequence (DNA): TGTGCCACCAAGACAGGGGGTGATGAAAAACTGTTTTTT. Protein sequence: CATKTGGDEKLFF.

Written as DNA, the CDR3 is TGTGCCAGCAGCGCTGGACAGGTAGTAGAGGGCTACACCTTC. It encodes CASSAGQVVEGYTF. The chain carries TRBV5-4 and TRBJ1-2; 7 positions agree with TRBD1. Germline V CDR1 and CDR2: SGHNT, YYREEE (reference sequence). The V segment lost 4 bases and the J segment 8 bases; nucleotides outside the gene matches: 11. The CDR3 is 14 residues long.

This chain uses TRBV18 with TRBJ2-5; no definite D call. CDR1 and CDR2 (germline): KGHSH, LQKENI. With 3 bases removed from V and 5 bases from J, the gap between germline ends came to 10 bases. The CDR3 contains 13 residues. The CDR3 reads CASSPLDWETQYF. Here the CDR3 DNA reads TGTGCCAGCTCACCGCTCGACTGGGAGACCCAGTACTTC.

This chain uses TRBV7-2 with TRBJ1-4; tentative D call: TRBD1 (5 bases). The germline V gene encodes CDR1 SGHTA and CDR2 FQGNSA. The CDR3 is 14 residues long. The V end lost 5 bases, the J end lost 5 bases, and 12 bases lay between the germline ends. The CDR3 bases are TGTGCCAGCAGCCCTCGTCGGGGGAATGAAAAACTGTTTTTT. Translation gives CASSPRRGNEKLFF. Complete variable domain (other parts from reference TRBV7-2 and TRBJ1-4): GAGVSQSPSNKVTEKGKDVELRCDPISGHTALYWYRQSLGQGLEFLIYFQGNSAPDKSGLPSDRFSAERTGGSVSTLTIQRTQQEDSAVYLCASSPRRGNEKLFFGSGTQLSVL.

The chain is built from TRBV29-1 and TRBJ2-3; 12 positions match TRBD2. Germline loops: CDR1 SQVTM, CDR2 ANQGSEA. The CDR3 contains 14 residues. Losses at the gene ends were 6 bases for V and 5 bases for J; bases not matched to a gene: 6. The CDR3 reads CSVPTSGGRDTQYF. Written as DNA, the CDR3 is TGCAGCGTACCTACTAGCGGGGGGCGAGATACGCAGTATTTT.

This rearrangement joins TRBV28 to TRBJ1-5, with D hard to call. Trimming took 6 bases from V and 1 from J, leaving 10 bases between them. Germline assignment: CDR1 MDHEN and CDR2 SYDVKM. CDR3 length: 14 residues. The DNA of the CDR3 is TGTGCCAGCAGCACTGGAGGGAGCAATCAGCCCCAGCATTTT. It codes for CASSTGGSNQPQHF.

This chain uses TRBV28 with TRBJ1-1; 8 bases agree with TRBD1. The germline V gene encodes CDR1 MDHEN and CDR2 SYDVKM. V lost 2 bases to trimming and J lost 6 bases; unmatched junction nucleotides: 11. This CDR3 region has 16 residues. This chain's CDR3 is CASSLPTGEASAEAFF. In DNA, the CDR3 is TGTGCCAGCAGTTTACCGACAGGGGAGGCTAGCGCTGAAGCTTTCTTT.

This clone came up once. V is TRBV11-2 and J is TRBJ2-5, with D possibly TRBD1 on 6 matching bases. Germline assignment: CDR1 SGHAT and CDR2 FQNNGV. The V and J ends lost 4 bases and 6 bases respectively, with 18 bases between them. The CDR3 extends over 15 amino acids. The CDR3 is CASSSLLEGGKTQYF. The CDR3 DNA is TGTGCCAGCAGCTCCCTCCTTGAAGGGGGAAAGACCCAGTACTTC.

The rearrangement links TRBV19 to TRBJ1-1; a possible D gene is TRBD1 (5 bases). Trimming left V 6 bases short and J 10 bases short, with 21 bases between. The CDR3 sequence is 14 residues long. Germline V gene data show CDR1 as LNHDA and CDR2 as SQIVND (reference sequence). CDR3 sequence: CASRINREKGVAFF. DNA for the CDR3: TGTGCCAGTAGAATAAATCGGGAGAAAGGGGTAGCTTTCTTT.

The chain carries TRBV2 and TRBJ1-2; D might be TRBD1 (6 bases). The V end was cut by 8 bases, the J end by 3 bases, with 7 bases between. The CDR3 runs 11 residues. Germline V gene sequence: CDR1 SNHLY, CDR2 FYNNEI. This CDR3 reads CASAGDYGYTF. CDR3 nucleotides: TGTGCCAGCGCAGGGGACTATGGCTACACCTTC.